This T cell receptor beta chain was sequenced in a study of T cells in Graves' hyperthyroidism and ophthalmopathy. Findings of the study overall: Ophthalmopathy cases were set apart from stable hyperthyroidism by a 13 V-J model.

The CDR3 regions of TCR beta were amplified from RNA transcripts. A set of HTBI primers served as the primers for a first-round RT-PCR of the TCR CDR3. TCRdb ran MiXCR on the multiplex PCR reads and lists one entry per CDR3 protein. The sample shows more than 650,000 distinct CDR3 sequences, less than 15% of them seen only once. This clonotype has only a few counts. Its antigen is as yet unknown. Participants, patients aged 18 to 65, had newly diagnosed hyperthyroidism with a duration under 2 months. Exclusion of patients followed from uncontrolled infection, other autoimmune disease, pregnancy or lactation. Clinical symptoms, serum thyroxine and TRAb, thyroid ultrasound and orbital computed tomography were used for the diagnoses. This sequence originates from a woman younger than 30 with Graves' hyperthyroidism. Sequenced: blood.

The CDR3 loop reads CASSPIGQPDQPQHF. The DNA for the CDR3 is TGTGCCAGCAGTCCGATCGGACAACCGGATCAGCCCCAGCATTTT. The gene calls are TRBV27 and TRBJ1-5; D might be TRBD1 (5 bases). The germline V and J ends were trimmed by 5 bases and 5 bases, with 16 bases remaining between them. Per germline, CDR1 MNHEY and CDR2 SMNVEV (reference sequence). The length of the CDR3 is 15 residues.